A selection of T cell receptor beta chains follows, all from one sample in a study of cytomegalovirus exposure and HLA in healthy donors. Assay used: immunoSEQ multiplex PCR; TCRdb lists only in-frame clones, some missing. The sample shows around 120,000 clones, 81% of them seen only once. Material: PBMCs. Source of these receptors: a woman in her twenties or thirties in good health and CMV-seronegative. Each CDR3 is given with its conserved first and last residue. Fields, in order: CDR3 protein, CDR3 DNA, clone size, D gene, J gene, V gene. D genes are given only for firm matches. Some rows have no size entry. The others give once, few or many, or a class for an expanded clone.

CDR3aa: CASQGTHSGNTIYF
CDR3nt: TGTGCCAGTCAAGGGACACACTCTGGAAACACCATATATTTT
abundance: NA
d_gene: NA
j_gene: TRBJ1-3
v_gene: TRBV19

CDR3aa: CASTRRPSYNEQFF
CDR3nt: TGTGCCAGCACCCGGAGGCCGTCCTACAATGAGCAGTTCTTC
abundance: NA
d_gene: NA
j_gene: TRBJ2-1
v_gene: TRBV6-5

CDR3aa: CASSLMSGSSYNEQFF
CDR3nt: TGTGCCAGCAGCTTGATGAGCGGAAGCTCCTACAATGAGCAGTTCTTC
abundance: NA
d_gene: NA
j_gene: TRBJ2-1
v_gene: TRBV7-2

CDR3aa: CANRLGGGQETQYF
CDR3nt: TGTGCCAACAGACTAGGGGGGGGGCAAGAGACCCAGTACTTC
abundance: NA
d_gene: NA
j_gene: TRBJ2-5
v_gene: TRBV7-8

CDR3aa: CASSPGGEETQYF
CDR3nt: TGTGCCAGCTCACCAGGTGGAGAAGAGACCCAGTACTTC
abundance: NA
d_gene: NA
j_gene: TRBJ2-5
v_gene: TRBV18

CDR3aa: CASGDSQETQYF
CDR3nt: TGTGCTAGTGGCGACTCCCAAGAGACCCAGTACTTC
abundance: NA
d_gene: NA
j_gene: TRBJ2-5
v_gene: TRBV12-5

CDR3aa: CAISADRLYQETQYF
CDR3nt: TGTGCCATCAGCGCGGACAGGCTGTACCAAGAGACCCAGTACTTC
abundance: NA
d_gene: TRBD1
j_gene: TRBJ2-5
v_gene: TRBV10-3

CDR3aa: CATSGGASYEQYF
CDR3nt: TGTGCCACCAGCGGGGGGGCGTCCTACGAGCAGTACTTC
abundance: NA
d_gene: NA
j_gene: TRBJ2-7
v_gene: TRBV15

CDR3aa: CASSEGLASYEQHF
CDR3nt: TGTGCCAGCAGCGAGGGGCTAGCGAGCTACGAGCAGCACTTC
abundance: NA
d_gene: NA
j_gene: TRBJ2-7
v_gene: TRBV7-6

CDR3aa: CASRLPGQEHIGPYGYTF
CDR3nt: TGTGCAAGTCGCCTTCCGGGACAGGAGCACATAGGGCCCTATGGCTACACCTTC
abundance: NA
d_gene: NA
j_gene: TRBJ1-2
v_gene: TRBV12-2

CDR3aa: CAWSSRSGWNQPQHF
CDR3nt: TGTGCCTGGAGTTCCCGCTCCGGGTGGAATCAGCCCCAGCATTTT
abundance: NA
d_gene: NA
j_gene: TRBJ1-5
v_gene: TRBV30

CDR3aa: CASSQGPGSYEQYF
CDR3nt: TGCGCCAGCAGCCAAGGACCAGGTTCCTACGAGCAGTACTTC
abundance: NA
d_gene: NA
j_gene: TRBJ2-7
v_gene: TRBV4-3

CDR3aa: CASSGTIGTQYF
CDR3nt: TGTGCCAGCAGTGGGACTATCGGTACGCAGTATTTT
abundance: NA
d_gene: NA
j_gene: TRBJ2-3
v_gene: TRBV2

CDR3aa: CASSVTDYGYTF
CDR3nt: TGTGCCAGCAGTGTGACAGACTATGGCTACACCTTC
abundance: few
d_gene: NA
j_gene: TRBJ1-2
v_gene: TRBV6-1

CDR3aa: CASSTRGISGLAGESYEQYF
CDR3nt: TGCGCCAGCAGCACCCGAGGAATATCGGGACTAGCGGGAGAGTCCTACGAGCAGTACTTC
abundance: NA
d_gene: TRBD2
j_gene: TRBJ2-7
v_gene: TRBV5-1

CDR3aa: CASSWTGGAGEAFF
CDR3nt: TGTGCCAGCAGTTGGACAGGGGGCGCGGGTGAAGCTTTCTTT
abundance: NA
d_gene: TRBD1
j_gene: TRBJ1-1
v_gene: TRBV27